These 26 T cell receptor beta chains were all obtained from the same sample, sequenced in a study of shared clonotypes between healthy human individuals. The assay was immunoSEQ multiplex PCR, and TCRdb's table has in-frame clones only and misses some. Among 1.5 million to 1.9 million clones listed, around 98% were seen once. The sample taken for sequencing was naive CD4+ T cells sorted from blood. Noted subset: CD45RA+ positively selected. Receptors originate from a man aged 25 to 40 in good health.

The rearrangement joins TRBV11-3 to TRBJ1-1; D gene uncertain. Germline CDR1 and CDR2: SGHNT and YENEEA. V lost 3 bases and J 2 bases, leaving 7 bases between the germline ends. This CDR3 is 13 amino acids long. This chain's CDR3 is CASSLKRNTEAFF. The CDR3 DNA sequence: TGTGCCAGCAGCTTGAAAAGAAACACTGAAGCTTTCTTT.

The gene calls are TRBV15 and TRBJ1-1, with 7 bases fitting TRBD1. The CDR3 is 16 amino acids. Germline V gene data show CDR1 as LNHNV and CDR2 as YYDKDF (reference sequence). Trimming cost V 5 bases and J 4 bases; bases outside gene matches: 13. Here the CDR3 reads CATSPTLGQEVTEAFF. DNA of the CDR3: TGTGCCACCAGCCCCACCCTTGGACAGGAAGTCACTGAAGCTTTCTTT.

V is TRBV4-3 and J is TRBJ2-2; 7 bases are shared with TRBD1. There are 16 residues in the CDR3. The germline gives CDR1 LGHNA, CDR2 YSLEER. V was pared by 6 bases and J by 1 base, with 8 bases of the junction left unmatched. CDR3 sequence reads: CASRKQGPGNTGELFF. CDR3 DNA sequence: TGCGCCAGCAGGAAACAGGGGCCGGGGAACACCGGGGAGCTGTTTTTT.

This chain connects TRBV5-4 to TRBJ2-7, with 16 bases aligning to TRBD2. This CDR3 has 19 residues. J gave up 4 bases and V 0 bases, and 10 bases lay outside the gene matches. The germline gives CDR1 SGHNT, CDR2 YYREEE (reference sequence). The CDR3 spells CASSLAGLAGGGLGYEQYF. The DNA for the CDR3 is TGTGCCAGCAGCTTGGCGGGACTAGCGGGAGGGGGCCTAGGGTACGAGCAGTACTTC. Full variable domain (remainder filled in from reference TRBV5-4 and TRBJ2-7): ETGVTQSPTHLIKTRGQQVTLRCSSQSGHNTVSWYQQALGQGPQFIFQYYREEENGRGNFPPRFSGLQFPNYSSELNVNALELDDSALYLCASSLAGLAGGGLGYEQYFGPGTRLTVT.

The gene calls are TRBV2 and TRBJ1-4, with D possibly being TRBD1 (6 bases). This CDR3 has 13 amino acids. Trimming pared 8 bases from V and 11 bases from J, leaving 18 bases between. Germline CDR1 reads SNHLY; CDR2 reads FYNNEI. The CDR3 protein is CASSIGQSTKLFF. CDR3 sequence (DNA): TGTGCCAGCTCGATAGGACAGTCGACTAAACTGTTTTTT.

The rearrangement links TRBV11-2 to TRBJ2-3; D ambiguous. Trimming removed 1 base at V and 0 bases at J, with 17 bases between. Germline CDR1 and CDR2: SGHAT and FQNNGV. The CDR3 extends over 18 amino acids. The CDR3 coding sequence is TGTGCCAGCAGCTTAGCATGGTCAATGCAATCTAGCACAGATACGCAGTATTTT. Translation gives CASSLAWSMQSSTDTQYF.

This clone appeared once. The chain recombines TRBV9 with TRBJ2-1; a weak D match, TRBD1 (5 bases). Germline CDR1 and CDR2: SGDLS and YYNGEE. The CDR3 has 15 residues. The ends were cut back, 0 bases at V and 2 bases at J, with 9 bases in the middle. The CDR3 bases are TGTGCCAGCAGCGTAGGAAGGGGCACCTACAATGAGCAGTTCTTC. This gives the protein CASSVGRGTYNEQFF.

The chain combines TRBV25-1 with TRBJ2-2; 9 bases align to TRBD2. The ends lost 5 bases at V and 3 bases at J; junction bases unmatched: 7. CDR1 is MGHDK and CDR2 is SYGVNS in the germline V gene. The CDR3 is made up of 16 amino acids. The CDR3 sequence is CASSTSGLAHTGELFF. The DNA for the CDR3 is TGTGCCAGCAGTACCTCGGGACTAGCCCACACCGGGGAGCTGTTTTTT. Variable domain in full (rest from reference TRBV25-1 and TRBJ2-2): EADIYQTPRYLVIGTGKKITLECSQTMGHDKMYWYQQDPGMELHLIHYSYGVNSTEKGDLSSESTVSRIRTEHFPLTLESARPSHTSQYLCASSTSGLAHTGELFFGEGSRLTVL.

The chain links TRBV28 to TRBJ2-4; no reliable D call. The germline V gene has CDR1 MDHEN and CDR2 SYDVKM. The CDR3 covers 14 residues. The V gene lost 2 bases and the J gene lost 0 bases, with 5 bases spanning the gap. The CDR3 bases are TGTGCCAGCAGTTTACTAGTAGCCAAAAACATTCAGTACTTC. Translated: CASSLLVAKNIQYF.

The chain joins TRBV6-5 to TRBJ2-1; 10 bases map to TRBD2. The CDR3 contains 16 residues. V lost 4 bases to trimming and J lost 0 bases; unmatched junction nucleotides: 3. In germline, CDR1 is MNHEY, CDR2 SVGAGI. The CDR3 nucleotides read TGTGCCAGCAGTTTCAGGACTAGCGGCTCCTACAATGAGCAGTTCTTC. This codes for CASSFRTSGSYNEQFF.

This clone was seen once. The chain links TRBV27 to TRBJ2-7; D gene ambiguous. Trimming stripped 4 bases from V and 3 bases from J, with 10 bases between. Germline CDR1 and CDR2: MNHEY and SMNVEV (reference sequence). This CDR3 has 13 residues. Here the CDR3 reads CASSSPTRYEQYF. Here the CDR3 DNA reads TGTGCCAGCAGTTCCCCCACCCGCTACGAGCAGTACTTC.

This clone was seen only once. This chain connects TRBV28 to TRBJ1-2; TRBD1 agrees at 7 bases. The CDR3 has 12 residues. Germline CDR1 reads MDHEN; CDR2 reads SYDVKM. With V trimmed by 6 bases and J by 8 bases, 6 bases remained unmatched. The CDR3 region is CASSLTGEGYTF. The DNA for the CDR3 is TGTGCCAGCAGCTTAACAGGGGAAGGCTACACCTTC.

This sequence joins TRBV19 and TRBJ2-7; D may be TRBD2 (6 bases). Trimming removed 6 bases at V and 5 bases at J, with 17 bases between. Per the germline V gene, CDR1 is LNHDA and CDR2 is SQIVND (reference sequence). The CDR3 consists of 14 residues. DNA of the CDR3: TGTGCCAGTAGACCCTACGGAGGGGCAGACGAGCAGTACTTC. Protein: CASRPYGGADEQYF.

V usage is TRBV27 and J usage is TRBJ2-1; D gene ambiguous. V lost 1 base and J 0 bases, leaving 10 bases between the germline ends. The germline gives CDR1 MNHEY, CDR2 SMNVEV (reference sequence). The CDR3 has 16 residues. For the CDR3, the DNA is TGTGCCAGCAGTTTATGGGATACAAGCTCCTACAATGAGCAGTTCTTC. Translation gives CASSLWDTSSYNEQFF.

Remarks on this clone: Within the sample, other DNA sequences also encode this same CDR3. The V call is TRBV5-1, the J call TRBJ1-1; tentative D call: TRBD1 (6 bases). CDR1 and CDR2 (germline): SGHRS, YFSETQ. The V gene lost 3 bases and the J gene lost 3 bases, with 12 bases spanning the gap. The CDR3 sequence is 14 residues long. CDR3 region: CASSSQGGDTEAFF. As DNA, the CDR3 is TGCGCCAGCAGCTCACAGGGTGGAGACACTGAAGCTTTCTTT.

The CDR3 DNA sequence: TGTGCCAGCAGCCAAGAAGGGTATGAGCAGTTCTTC. It specifies CASSQEGYEQFF. The chain couples TRBV14 to TRBJ2-1; no definite D call. Germline assignment: CDR1 SGHDN and CDR2 FVKESK. V was pared by 0 bases and J by 8 bases, with 5 bases between. The CDR3 loop spans 12 amino acids.

V and J are TRBV18 and TRBJ2-3; D remains unclear. The CDR3 runs to 12 residues. Trimming took off 4 bases at V and 7 bases at J, with 9 bases between the two ends. The germline V gene encodes CDR1 KGHSH and CDR2 LQKENI. This chain's CDR3 is CASSLLRHTQYF. The CDR3 DNA reads as TGTGCCAGCTCACTACTTCGGCATACGCAGTATTTT.

The gene calls are TRBV2 and TRBJ1-2; D possibly corresponds to TRBD1 (5 bases). CDR3 length: 17 residues. In germline, CDR1 is SNHLY, CDR2 FYNNEI. V gave up 6 bases and J gave up 2 bases, with 22 bases separating them. The CDR3 sequence: CASRRGLGEQGNYGYTF. CDR3 DNA sequence: TGTGCCAGCAGACGGGGCTTGGGGGAGCAAGGAAACTATGGCTACACCTTC. Drawing the rest from reference TRBV2 and TRBJ1-2, the complete variable domain is EPEVTQTPSHQVTQMGQEVILRCVPISNHLYFYWYRQILGQKVEFLVSFYNNEISEKSEIFDDQFSVERPDGSNFTLKIRSTKLEDSAMYFCASRRGLGEQGNYGYTFGSGTRLTVV.

The chain combines TRBV2 with TRBJ1-2; 11 bases agree with TRBD1. CDR1 is SNHLY and CDR2 is FYNNEI in the germline V gene. Losses at the gene ends were 4 bases for V and 6 bases for J; bases not matched to a gene: 1. The CDR3 runs 13 residues. The CDR3 DNA sequence: TGTGCCAGCAGTGGGACAGGGGGCAATGGCTACACCTTC. This encodes CASSGTGGNGYTF.

The V gene is TRBV18, the J gene TRBJ1-5, with TRBD1 as a possible D gene (6 bases). The CDR3 is 15 amino acids. V was trimmed by 5 bases and J by 1 base, leaving 12 bases between them. CDR1 KGHSH and CDR2 LQKENI come from the germline V gene. The CDR3 region is CASSTGQISNQPQHF. DNA for the CDR3: TGTGCCAGCTCAACCGGACAGATAAGCAATCAGCCCCAGCATTTT.

V gene TRBV6-4 combines with J gene TRBJ1-5; possible D gene TRBD1, 6 bases. The CDR3 runs 20 residues. The germline V and J ends were trimmed by 6 bases and 0 bases, with 27 bases remaining between them. CDR1 is MRHNA, CDR2 SNTAGT, per germline. The CDR3 sequence: CASSTRTQGRLKDSNQPQHF. In DNA form, the CDR3 reads TGTGCCAGCAGCACGAGGACACAGGGCCGTCTAAAAGATAGCAATCAGCCCCAGCATTTT.

As for this clone: Mismatch with germline at one junction end may stem from a read error. The rearrangement links TRBV29-1 to TRBJ1-2, with 7 bases fitting TRBD1. This CDR3 contains 13 residues. The germline V gene encodes CDR1 SQVTM and CDR2 ANQGSEA. The CDR3 nucleotides are TGCAGCGTTGAACCTCATGTGAGGGGGCTAAGGGACTTC. Translating gives CSVEPHVRGLRDF. Complete variable domain (other parts from reference TRBV29-1 and TRBJ1-2): SAVISQKPSRDICQRGTSLTIQCQVDSQVTMMFWYRQQPGQSLTLIATANQGSEATYESGFVIDKFPISRPNLTFSTLTVSNMSPEDSSIYLCSVEPHVRGLRDFGSGTRLTVV.

The chain recombines TRBV28 with TRBJ1-1; the D is unclear. The CDR3 sequence is 14 residues long. The V gene's germline CDR1 is MDHEN and CDR2 SYDVKM. Deletions cut 6 bases from V and 1 base from J, with 12 bases between. The CDR3 DNA sequence: TGTGCCAGCAGACGGGAGCGGGGGAACACTGAAGCTTTCTTT. This translates into CASRRERGNTEAFF.

V and J are TRBV11-2 and TRBJ2-1; D not resolved. CDR1 SGHAT and CDR2 FQNNGV come from the germline V gene. CDR3 length: 16 amino acids. The germline V and J ends were trimmed by 6 bases and 0 bases, with 15 bases remaining between them. The CDR3 bases are TGTGCCAGCAGTTTTGTCATCGGTTACTCCTACAATGAGCAGTTCTTC. It translates to CASSFVIGYSYNEQFF. Supplemented by reference TRBV11-2 and TRBJ2-1, the full variable domain reads EAGVAQSPRYKIIEKRQSVAFWCNPISGHATLYWYQQILGQGPKLLIQFQNNGVVDDSQLPKDRFSAERLKGVDSTLKIQPAKLEDSAVYLCASSFVIGYSYNEQFFGPGTRLTVL.

As concerns this clone: The same CDR3 also results from other DNA sequences found in this sample. The chain combines TRBV6-6 with TRBJ2-7; D is ambiguous. Germline V gene sequence: CDR1 MNHNY, CDR2 SVGAGI (reference sequence). The CDR3 covers 14 residues. V gave up 0 bases and J gave up 4 bases, with 10 bases separating them. This CDR3 is CASSYSAVGYEQYF. Written as DNA, the CDR3 is TGTGCCAGCAGTTACTCTGCGGTCGGATACGAGCAGTACTTC.

The V gene is TRBV27, the J gene TRBJ1-1, with D unclear. Germline V lookup: CDR1 MNHEY, CDR2 SMNVEV (reference sequence). The ends were cut back, 8 bases at V and 1 base at J, with 23 bases in the middle. The CDR3 has 17 residues. The CDR3: CASRPQLGLMGNTEAFF. CDR3 sequence (DNA): TGTGCCAGCCGCCCCCAATTGGGCCTTATGGGGAACACTGAAGCTTTCTTT.